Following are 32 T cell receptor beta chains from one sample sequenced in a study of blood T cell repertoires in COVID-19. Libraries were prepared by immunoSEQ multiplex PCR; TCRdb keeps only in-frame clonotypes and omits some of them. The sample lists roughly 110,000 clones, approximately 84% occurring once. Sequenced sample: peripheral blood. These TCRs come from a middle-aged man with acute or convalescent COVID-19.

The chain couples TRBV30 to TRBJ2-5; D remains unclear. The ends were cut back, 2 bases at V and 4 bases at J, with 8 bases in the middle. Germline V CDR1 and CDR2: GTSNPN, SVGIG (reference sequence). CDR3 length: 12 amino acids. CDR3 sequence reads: CAWSPYGETQYF. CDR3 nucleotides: TGTGCCTGGAGTCCATACGGAGAGACCCAGTACTTC.

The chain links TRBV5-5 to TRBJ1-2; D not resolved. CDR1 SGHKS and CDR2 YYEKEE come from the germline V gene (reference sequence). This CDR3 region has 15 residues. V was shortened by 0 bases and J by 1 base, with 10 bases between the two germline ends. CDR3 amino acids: CASSLGRPGNYGYTF. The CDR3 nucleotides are TGTGCCAGCAGCTTGGGACGGCCGGGTAACTATGGCTACACCTTC.

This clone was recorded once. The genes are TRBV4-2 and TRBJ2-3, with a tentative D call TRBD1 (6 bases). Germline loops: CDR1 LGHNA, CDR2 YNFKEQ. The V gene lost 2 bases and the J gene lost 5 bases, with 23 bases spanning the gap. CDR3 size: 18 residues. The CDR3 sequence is CASSQIPQGYAQGDTQYF. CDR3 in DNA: TGTGCCAGCAGCCAAATACCCCAGGGGTACGCCCAAGGAGATACGCAGTATTTT.

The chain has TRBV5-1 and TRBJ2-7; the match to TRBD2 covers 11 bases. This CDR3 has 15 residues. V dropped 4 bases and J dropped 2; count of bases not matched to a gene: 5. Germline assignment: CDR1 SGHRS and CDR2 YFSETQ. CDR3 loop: CASSPGTSGPYEQYF. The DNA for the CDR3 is TGCGCCAGCAGCCCCGGGACTAGCGGCCCCTACGAGCAGTACTTC.

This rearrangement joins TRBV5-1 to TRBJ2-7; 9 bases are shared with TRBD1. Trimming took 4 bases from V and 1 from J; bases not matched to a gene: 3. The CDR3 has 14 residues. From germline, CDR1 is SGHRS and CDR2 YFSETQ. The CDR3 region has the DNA TGCGCCAGCAGCCGACAGGGGGATTCCTACGAGCAGTACTTC. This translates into CASSRQGDSYEQYF.

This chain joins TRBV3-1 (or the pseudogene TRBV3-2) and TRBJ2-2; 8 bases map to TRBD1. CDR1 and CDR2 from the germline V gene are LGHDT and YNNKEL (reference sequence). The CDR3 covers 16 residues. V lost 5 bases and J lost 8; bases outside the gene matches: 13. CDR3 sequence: CASSSSTGESWGELFF. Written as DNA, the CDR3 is TGTGCCAGCAGCTCCTCGACAGGGGAGTCTTGGGGGGAGCTGTTTTTT.

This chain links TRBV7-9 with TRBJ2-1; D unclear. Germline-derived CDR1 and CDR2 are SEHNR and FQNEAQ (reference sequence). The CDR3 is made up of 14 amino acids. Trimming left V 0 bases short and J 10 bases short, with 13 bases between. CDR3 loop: CASSLAVGTEEQFF. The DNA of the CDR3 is TGTGCCAGCAGCTTAGCGGTCGGAACGGAGGAGCAGTTCTTC.

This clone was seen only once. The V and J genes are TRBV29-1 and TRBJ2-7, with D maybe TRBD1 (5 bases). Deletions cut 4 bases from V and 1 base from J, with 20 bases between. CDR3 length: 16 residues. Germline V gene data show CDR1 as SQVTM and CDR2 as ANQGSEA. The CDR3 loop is CSVGIPRQRRSYEQYF. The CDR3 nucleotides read TGCAGCGTTGGGATTCCGCGACAGCGACGTTCCTACGAGCAGTACTTC.

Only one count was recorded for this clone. CDR3 sequence reads: CATSRGRDRGVYSNQPQHF. The CDR3 DNA is TGTGCCACCAGCAGAGGTAGGGACAGGGGCGTCTATAGCAATCAGCCCCAGCATTTT. V and J are TRBV15 and TRBJ1-5; TRBD1 matches at 10 bases. Germline V CDR1 and CDR2: LNHNV, YYDKDF (reference sequence). With V trimmed by 1 base and J by 0 bases, 9 bases remained unmatched. There are 19 residues in the CDR3.

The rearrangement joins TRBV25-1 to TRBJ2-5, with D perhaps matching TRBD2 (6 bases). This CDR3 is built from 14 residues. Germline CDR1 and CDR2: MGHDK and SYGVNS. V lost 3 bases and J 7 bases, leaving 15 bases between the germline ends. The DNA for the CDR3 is TGTGCCAGCAGTGAGGTGGCCGGAGGGCTGACCCAGTACTTC. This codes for CASSEVAGGLTQYF.

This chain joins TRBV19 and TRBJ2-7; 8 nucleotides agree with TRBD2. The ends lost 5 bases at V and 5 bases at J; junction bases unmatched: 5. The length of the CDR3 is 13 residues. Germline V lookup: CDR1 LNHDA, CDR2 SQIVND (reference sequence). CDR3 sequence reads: CASSSGRGDEQYF. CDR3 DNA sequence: TGTGCCAGTAGTTCCGGGAGGGGCGACGAGCAGTACTTC.

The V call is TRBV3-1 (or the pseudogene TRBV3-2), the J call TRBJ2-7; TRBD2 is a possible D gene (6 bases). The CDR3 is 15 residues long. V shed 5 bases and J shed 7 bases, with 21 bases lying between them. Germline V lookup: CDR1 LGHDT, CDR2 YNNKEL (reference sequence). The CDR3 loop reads CASSTLSSGRGEQYF. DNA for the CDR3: TGTGCCAGCAGCACTCTGAGCTCCGGGAGAGGGGAGCAGTACTTC.

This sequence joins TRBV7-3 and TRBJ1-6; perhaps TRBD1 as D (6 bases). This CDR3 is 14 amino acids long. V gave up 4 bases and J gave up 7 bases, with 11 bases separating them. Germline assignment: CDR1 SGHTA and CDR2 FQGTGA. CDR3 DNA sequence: TGTGCCAGCAGCTCCTCCGGGACAAATTCACCCCTCCACTTT. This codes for CASSSSGTNSPLHF.

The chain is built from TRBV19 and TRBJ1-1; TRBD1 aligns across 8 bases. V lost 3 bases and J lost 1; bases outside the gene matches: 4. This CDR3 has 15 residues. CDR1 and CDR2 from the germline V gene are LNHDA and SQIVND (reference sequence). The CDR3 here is CASSITGGSNTEAFF. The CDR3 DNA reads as TGTGCCAGTAGTATTACAGGGGGATCGAACACTGAAGCTTTCTTT.

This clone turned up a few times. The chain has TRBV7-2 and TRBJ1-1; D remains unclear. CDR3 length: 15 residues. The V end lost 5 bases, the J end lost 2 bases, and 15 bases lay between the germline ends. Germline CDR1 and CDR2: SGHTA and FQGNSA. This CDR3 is CASSRTWTGNTEAFF. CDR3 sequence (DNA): TGTGCCAGCAGCCGGACTTGGACGGGCAACACTGAAGCTTTCTTT.

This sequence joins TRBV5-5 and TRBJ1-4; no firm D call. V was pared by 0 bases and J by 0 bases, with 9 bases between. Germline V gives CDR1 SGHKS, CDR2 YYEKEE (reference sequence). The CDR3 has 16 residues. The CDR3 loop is CASSLAPRTTNEKLFF. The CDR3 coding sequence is TGTGCCAGCAGCTTGGCCCCCAGGACAACTAATGAAAAACTGTTTTTT.

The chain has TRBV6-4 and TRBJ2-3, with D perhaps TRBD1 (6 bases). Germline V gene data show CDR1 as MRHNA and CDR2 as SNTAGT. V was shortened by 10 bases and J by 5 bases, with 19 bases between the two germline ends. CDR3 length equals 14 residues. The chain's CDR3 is CATFGQPSGDTQYF. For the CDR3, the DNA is TGTGCCACCTTTGGACAGCCGTCCGGAGATACGCAGTATTTT.

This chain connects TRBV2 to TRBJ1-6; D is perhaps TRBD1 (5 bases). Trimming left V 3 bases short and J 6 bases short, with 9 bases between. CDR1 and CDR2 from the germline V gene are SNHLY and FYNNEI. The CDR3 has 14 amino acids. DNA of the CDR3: TGTGCCAGCAGTGAGCAGGGTCTTAATTCACCCCTCCACTTT. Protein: CASSEQGLNSPLHF.

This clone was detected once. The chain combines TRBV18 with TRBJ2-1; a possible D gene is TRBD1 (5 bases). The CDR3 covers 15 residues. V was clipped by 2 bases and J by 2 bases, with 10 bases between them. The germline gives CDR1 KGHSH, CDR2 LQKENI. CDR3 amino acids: CASSPSGSPYNEQFF. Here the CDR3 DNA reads TGTGCCAGCTCACCATCAGGGTCCCCCTACAATGAGCAGTTCTTC.

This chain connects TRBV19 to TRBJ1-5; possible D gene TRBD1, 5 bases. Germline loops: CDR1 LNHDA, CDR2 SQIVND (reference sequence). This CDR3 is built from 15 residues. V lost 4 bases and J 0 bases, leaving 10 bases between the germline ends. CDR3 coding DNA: TGTGCCAGTAGTAGGTCAGGGAATAGCAATCAGCCCCAGCATTTT. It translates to CASSRSGNSNQPQHF.

CDR3 DNA: TGTGCCAGCATCGACGATCGGGACTTTCAGTTCTTC. Translating gives CASIDDRDFQFF. V usage is TRBV9 and J usage is TRBJ2-1, with D perhaps TRBD2 (6 bases). The CDR3 contains 12 residues. Germline lookup yields CDR1 SGDLS and CDR2 YYNGEE. Trimming took off 6 bases at V and 13 bases at J, with 17 bases between the two ends.

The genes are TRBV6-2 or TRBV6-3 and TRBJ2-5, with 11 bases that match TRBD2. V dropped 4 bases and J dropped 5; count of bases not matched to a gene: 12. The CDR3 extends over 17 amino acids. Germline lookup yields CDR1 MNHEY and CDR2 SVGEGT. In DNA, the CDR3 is TGTGCCAGCAGTTGGGTAGTAGCGGGGGGGCCGGTGGAGACCCAGTACTTC. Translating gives CASSWVVAGGPVETQYF.

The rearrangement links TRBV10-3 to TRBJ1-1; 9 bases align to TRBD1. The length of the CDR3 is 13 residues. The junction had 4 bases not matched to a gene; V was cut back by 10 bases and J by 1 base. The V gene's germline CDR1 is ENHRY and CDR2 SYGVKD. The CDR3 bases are TGTGCCACAGGACAGGGGCGGAACACTGAAGCTTTCTTT. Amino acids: CATGQGRNTEAFF.

CDR3 region: CASSLDLLSTDTQYF. CDR3 sequence (DNA): TGTGCCAGCAGCTTAGATTTGCTATCCACAGATACGCAGTATTTT. The rearrangement links TRBV7-2 to TRBJ2-3; D gene ambiguous. The CDR3 is made up of 15 amino acids. V was clipped by 1 base and J by 2 bases, with 10 bases between them. Germline V gene data show CDR1 as SGHTA and CDR2 as FQGNSA.

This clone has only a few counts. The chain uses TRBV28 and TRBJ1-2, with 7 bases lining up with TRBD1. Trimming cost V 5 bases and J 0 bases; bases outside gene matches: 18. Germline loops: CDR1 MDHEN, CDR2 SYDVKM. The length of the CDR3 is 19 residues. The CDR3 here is CASSARYNSGGPANYGYTF. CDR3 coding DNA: TGTGCCAGCAGTGCTAGGTACAATTCAGGGGGTCCAGCTAACTATGGCTACACCTTC.

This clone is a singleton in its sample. CDR3 coding DNA: TGCGCCAGCAGCTTGGACCGGGACAGGATATTAAATTCACCCCTCCACTTT. It yields the protein CASSLDRDRILNSPLHF. The chain employs TRBV4-1 and TRBJ1-6; TRBD1 matches 8 bases. Per the germline V gene, CDR1 is MGHRA and CDR2 is YSYEKL. The length of the CDR3 is 17 residues. V shed 5 bases, J shed 7 bases, and the junction held 13 bases outside the gene matches.

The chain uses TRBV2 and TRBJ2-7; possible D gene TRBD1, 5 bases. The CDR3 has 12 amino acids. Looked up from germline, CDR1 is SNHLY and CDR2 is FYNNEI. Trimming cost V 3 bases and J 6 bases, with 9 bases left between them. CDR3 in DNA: TGTGCCAGCAGTGATGATAGGGGCGAGCAGTACTTC. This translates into CASSDDRGEQYF.

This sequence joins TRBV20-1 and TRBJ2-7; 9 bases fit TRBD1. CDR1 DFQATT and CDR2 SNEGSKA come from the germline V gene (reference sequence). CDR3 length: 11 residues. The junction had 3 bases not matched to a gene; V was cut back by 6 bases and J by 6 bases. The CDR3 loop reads CSARTGVEQYF. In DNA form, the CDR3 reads TGCAGTGCACGGACAGGGGTCGAGCAGTACTTC.

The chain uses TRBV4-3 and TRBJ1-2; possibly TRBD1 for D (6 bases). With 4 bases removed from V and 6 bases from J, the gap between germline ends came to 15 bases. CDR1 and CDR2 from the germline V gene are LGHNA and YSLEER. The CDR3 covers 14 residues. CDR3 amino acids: CASSPGRGSDGYTF. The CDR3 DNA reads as TGCGCCAGCAGCCCGGGGAGGGGGTCGGATGGCTACACCTTC.

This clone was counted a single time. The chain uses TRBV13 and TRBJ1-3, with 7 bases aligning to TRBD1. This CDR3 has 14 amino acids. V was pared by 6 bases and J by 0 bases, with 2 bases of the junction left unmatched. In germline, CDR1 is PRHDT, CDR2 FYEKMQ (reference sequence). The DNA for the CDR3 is TGTGCCAGCAGACAGGGGTTCTCTGGAAACACCATATATTTT. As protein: CASRQGFSGNTIYF.

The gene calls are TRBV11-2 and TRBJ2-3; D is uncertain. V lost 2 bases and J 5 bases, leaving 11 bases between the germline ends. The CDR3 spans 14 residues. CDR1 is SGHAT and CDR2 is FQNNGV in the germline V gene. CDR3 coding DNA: TGTGCCAGCAGCTTAACGGCCCGAGGAGATACGCAGTATTTT. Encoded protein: CASSLTARGDTQYF.

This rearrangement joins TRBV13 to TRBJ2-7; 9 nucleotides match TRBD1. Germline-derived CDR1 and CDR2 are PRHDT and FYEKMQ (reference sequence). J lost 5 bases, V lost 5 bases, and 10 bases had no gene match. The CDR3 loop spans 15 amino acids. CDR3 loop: CASSPLGTGQDEQYF. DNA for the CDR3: TGTGCCAGCAGCCCACTTGGGACAGGGCAGGACGAGCAGTACTTC.